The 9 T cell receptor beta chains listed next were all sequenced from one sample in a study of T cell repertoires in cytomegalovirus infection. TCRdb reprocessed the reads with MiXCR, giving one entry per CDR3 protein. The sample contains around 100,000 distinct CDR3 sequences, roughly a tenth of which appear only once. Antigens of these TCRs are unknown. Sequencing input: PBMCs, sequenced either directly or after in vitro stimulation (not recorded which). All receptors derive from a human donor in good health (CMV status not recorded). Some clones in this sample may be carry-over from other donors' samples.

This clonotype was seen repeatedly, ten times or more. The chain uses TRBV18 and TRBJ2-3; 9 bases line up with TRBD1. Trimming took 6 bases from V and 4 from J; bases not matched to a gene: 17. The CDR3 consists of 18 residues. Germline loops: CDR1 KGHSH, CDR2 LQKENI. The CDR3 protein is CASSPGTGIRRGSDTQYF. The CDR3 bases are TGTGCCAGCTCGCCCGGGACAGGGATCCGGCGGGGATCAGATACGCAGTATTTT.

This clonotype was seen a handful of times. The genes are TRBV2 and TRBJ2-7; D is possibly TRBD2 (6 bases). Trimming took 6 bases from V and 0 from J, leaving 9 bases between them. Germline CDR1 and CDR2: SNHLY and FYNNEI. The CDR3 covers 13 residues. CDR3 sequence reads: CASSPDYSYEQYV. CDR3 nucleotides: TGTGCCAGCAGCCCGGACTACTCCTACGAGCAGTACGTC.

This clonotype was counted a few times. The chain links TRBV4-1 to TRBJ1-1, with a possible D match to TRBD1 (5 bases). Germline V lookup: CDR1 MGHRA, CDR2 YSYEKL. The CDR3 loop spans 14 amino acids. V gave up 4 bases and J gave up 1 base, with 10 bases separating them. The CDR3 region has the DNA TGCGCCAGCAGCCCGGGACTTTCGAACACTGAAGCTTTCTTT. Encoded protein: CASSPGLSNTEAFF.

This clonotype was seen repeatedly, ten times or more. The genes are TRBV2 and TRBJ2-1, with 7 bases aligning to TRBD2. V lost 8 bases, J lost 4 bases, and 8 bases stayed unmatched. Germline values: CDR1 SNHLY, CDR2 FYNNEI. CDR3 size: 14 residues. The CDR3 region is CASGRAGFYNEQFF. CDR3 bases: TGTGCCAGCGGGAGAGCGGGATTTTACAATGAGCAGTTCTTC.

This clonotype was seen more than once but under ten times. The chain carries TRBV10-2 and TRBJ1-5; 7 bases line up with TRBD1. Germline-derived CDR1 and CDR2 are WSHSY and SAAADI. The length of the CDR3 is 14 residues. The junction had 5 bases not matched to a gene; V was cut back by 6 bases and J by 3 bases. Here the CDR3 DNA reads TGCGCCAGCAGCGACAGGGACTTCAATCAGCCCCAGCATTTT. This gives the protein CASSDRDFNQPQHF.

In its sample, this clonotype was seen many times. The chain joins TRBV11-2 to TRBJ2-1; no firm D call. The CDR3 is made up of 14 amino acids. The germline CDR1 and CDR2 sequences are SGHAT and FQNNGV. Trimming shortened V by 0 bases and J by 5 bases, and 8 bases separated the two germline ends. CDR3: CASSLDQANNEQFF. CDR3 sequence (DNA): TGTGCCAGCAGCTTAGACCAAGCAAACAATGAGCAGTTCTTC. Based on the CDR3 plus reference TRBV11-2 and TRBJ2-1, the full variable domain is EAGVAQSPRYKIIEKRQSVAFWCNPISGHATLYWYQQILGQGPKLLIQFQNNGVVDDSQLPKDRFSAERLKGVDSTLKIQPAKLEDSAVYLCASSLDQANNEQFFGPGTRLTVL.

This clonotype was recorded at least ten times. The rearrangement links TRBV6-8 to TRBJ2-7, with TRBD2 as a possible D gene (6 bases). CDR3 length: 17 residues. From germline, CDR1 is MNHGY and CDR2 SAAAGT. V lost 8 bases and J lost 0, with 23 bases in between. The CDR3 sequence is CASPLRRGTRLSYEQYV. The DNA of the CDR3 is TGTGCCAGCCCCCTAAGGCGCGGGACTCGCCTCTCCTACGAGCAGTACGTC.

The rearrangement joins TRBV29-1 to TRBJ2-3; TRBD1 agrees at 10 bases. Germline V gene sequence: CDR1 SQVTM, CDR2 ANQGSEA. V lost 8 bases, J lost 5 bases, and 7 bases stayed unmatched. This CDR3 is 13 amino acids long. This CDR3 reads CSSRQGAKDTQYF. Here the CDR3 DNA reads TGCAGCTCAAGACAGGGGGCTAAAGATACGCAGTATTTT.

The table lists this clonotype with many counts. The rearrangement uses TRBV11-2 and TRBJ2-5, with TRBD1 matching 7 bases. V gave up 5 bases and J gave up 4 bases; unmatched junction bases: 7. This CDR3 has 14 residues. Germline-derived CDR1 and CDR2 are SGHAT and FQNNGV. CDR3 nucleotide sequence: TGTGCCAGCAGCCTCTCGACAGGGCCAGAGACCCAGTACTTC. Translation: CASSLSTGPETQYF. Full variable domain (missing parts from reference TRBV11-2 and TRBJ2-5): EAGVAQSPRYKIIEKRQSVAFWCNPISGHATLYWYQQILGQGPKLLIQFQNNGVVDDSQLPKDRFSAERLKGVDSTLKIQPAKLEDSAVYLCASSLSTGPETQYFGPGTRLLVL.